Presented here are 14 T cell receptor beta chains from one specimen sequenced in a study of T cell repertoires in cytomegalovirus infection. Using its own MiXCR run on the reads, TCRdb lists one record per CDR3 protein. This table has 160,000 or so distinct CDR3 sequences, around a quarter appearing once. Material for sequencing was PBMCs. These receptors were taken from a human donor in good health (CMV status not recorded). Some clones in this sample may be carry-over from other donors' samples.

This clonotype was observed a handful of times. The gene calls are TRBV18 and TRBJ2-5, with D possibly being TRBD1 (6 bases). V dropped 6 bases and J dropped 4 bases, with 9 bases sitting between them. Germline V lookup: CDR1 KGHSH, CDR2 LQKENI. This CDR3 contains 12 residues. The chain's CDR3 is CASSRDIETQYF. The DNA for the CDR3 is TGTGCCAGCTCTCGGGACATAGAGACCCAGTACTTC.

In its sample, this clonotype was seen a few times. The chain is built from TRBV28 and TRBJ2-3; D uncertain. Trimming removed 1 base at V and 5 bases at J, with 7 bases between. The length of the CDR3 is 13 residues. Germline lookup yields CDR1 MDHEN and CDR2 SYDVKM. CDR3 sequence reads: CASSLSVLDTQYF. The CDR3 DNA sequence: TGTGCCAGCAGTTTATCTGTTTTAGATACGCAGTATTTT.

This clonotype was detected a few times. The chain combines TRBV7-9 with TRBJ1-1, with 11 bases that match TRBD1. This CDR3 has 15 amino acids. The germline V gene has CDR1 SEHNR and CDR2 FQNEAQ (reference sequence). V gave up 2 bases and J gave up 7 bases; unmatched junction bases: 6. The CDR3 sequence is CASSLLDRGQGEAFF. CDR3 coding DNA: TGTGCCAGCAGCTTATTGGACAGGGGGCAGGGTGAAGCTTTCTTT.

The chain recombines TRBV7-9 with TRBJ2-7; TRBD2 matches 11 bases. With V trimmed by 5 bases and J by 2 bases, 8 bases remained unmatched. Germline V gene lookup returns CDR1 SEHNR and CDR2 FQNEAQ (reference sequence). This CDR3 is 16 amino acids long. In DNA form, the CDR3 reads TGTGCCAGCAGCCTATTAACTAGCGGGGGAACCTACGAGCAGTACTTC. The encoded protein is CASSLLTSGGTYEQYF. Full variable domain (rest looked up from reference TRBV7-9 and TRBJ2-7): DTGVSQNPRHKITKRGQNVTFRCDPISEHNRLYWYRQTLGQGPEFLTYFQNEAQLEKSRLLSDRFSAERPKGSFSTLEIQRTEQGDSAMYLCASSLLTSGGTYEQYFGPGTRLTVT.

The CDR3 protein is CASSPGLSYNEQFF. The DNA of the CDR3 is TGTGCCAGCAGTCCAGGACTATCGTACAATGAGCAGTTCTTC. V is TRBV6-2 or TRBV6-3 and J is TRBJ2-1; TRBD2 might be the D (6 bases). The CDR3 runs to 14 residues. Germline V gives CDR1 MNHEY, CDR2 SVGEGT. V lost 5 bases, J lost 4 bases, and 12 bases lay in between.

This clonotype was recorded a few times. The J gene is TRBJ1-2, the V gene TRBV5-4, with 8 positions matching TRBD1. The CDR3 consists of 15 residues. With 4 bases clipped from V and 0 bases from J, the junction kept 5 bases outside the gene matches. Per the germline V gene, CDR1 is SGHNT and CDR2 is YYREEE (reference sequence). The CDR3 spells CASSPTGGSNYGYTF. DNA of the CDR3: TGTGCCAGCAGCCCAACAGGGGGTTCTAACTATGGCTACACCTTC.

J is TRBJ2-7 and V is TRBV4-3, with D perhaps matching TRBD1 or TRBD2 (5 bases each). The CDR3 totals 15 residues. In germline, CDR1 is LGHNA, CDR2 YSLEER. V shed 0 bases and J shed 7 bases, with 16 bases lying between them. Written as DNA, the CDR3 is TGCGCCAGCAGCCAAGAGTCAGGGACCCAGGGTGAGCAGTACTTC. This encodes CASSQESGTQGEQYF.

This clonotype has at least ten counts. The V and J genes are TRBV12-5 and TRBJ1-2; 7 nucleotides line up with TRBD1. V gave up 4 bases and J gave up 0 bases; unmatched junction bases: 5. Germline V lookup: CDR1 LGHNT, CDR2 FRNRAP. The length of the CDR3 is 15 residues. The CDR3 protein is CASGSGTATNYGYTF. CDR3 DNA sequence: TGTGCTAGTGGTTCGGGGACAGCTACTAACTATGGCTACACCTTC. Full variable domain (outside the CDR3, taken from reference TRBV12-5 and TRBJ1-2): DARVTQTPRHKVTEMGQEVTMRCQPILGHNTVFWYRQTMMQGLELLAYFRNRAPLDDSGMPKDRFSAEMPDATLATLKIQPSEPRDSAVYFCASGSGTATNYGYTFGSGTRLTVV.

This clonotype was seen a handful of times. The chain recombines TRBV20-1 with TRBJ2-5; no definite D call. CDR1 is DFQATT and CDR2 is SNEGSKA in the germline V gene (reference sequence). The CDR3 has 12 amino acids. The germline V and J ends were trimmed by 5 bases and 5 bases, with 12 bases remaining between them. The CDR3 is CSASTTIETQYF. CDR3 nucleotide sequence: TGCAGTGCTTCTACAACGATTGAGACCCAGTACTTC.

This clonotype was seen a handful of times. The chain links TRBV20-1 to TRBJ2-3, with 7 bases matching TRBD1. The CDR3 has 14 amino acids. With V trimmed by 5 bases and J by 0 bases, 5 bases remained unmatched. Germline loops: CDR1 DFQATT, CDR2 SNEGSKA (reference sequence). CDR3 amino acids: CSAQDRTSTDTQYF. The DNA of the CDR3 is TGCAGTGCTCAGGACAGGACTAGCACAGATACGCAGTATTTT.

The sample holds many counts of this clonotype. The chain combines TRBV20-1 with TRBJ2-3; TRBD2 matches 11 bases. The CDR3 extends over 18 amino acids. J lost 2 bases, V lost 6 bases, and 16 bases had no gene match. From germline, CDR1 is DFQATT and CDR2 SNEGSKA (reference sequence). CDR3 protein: CSAPSPTSGRFHTDTQYF. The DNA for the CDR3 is TGCAGTGCGCCTTCCCCTACTAGCGGGAGATTCCACACAGATACGCAGTATTTT.

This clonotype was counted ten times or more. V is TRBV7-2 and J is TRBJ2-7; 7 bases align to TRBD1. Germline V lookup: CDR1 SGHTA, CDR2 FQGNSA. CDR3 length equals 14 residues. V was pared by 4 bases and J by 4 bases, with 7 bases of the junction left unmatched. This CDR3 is CASSSWDRLYEQYF. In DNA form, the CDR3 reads TGTGCCAGCAGCTCCTGGGACAGACTATACGAGCAGTACTTC.

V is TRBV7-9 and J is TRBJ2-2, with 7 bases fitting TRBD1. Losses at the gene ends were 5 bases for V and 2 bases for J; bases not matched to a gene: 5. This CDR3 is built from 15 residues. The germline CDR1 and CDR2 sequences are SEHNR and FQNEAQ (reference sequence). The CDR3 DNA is TGTGCCAGCAGCCTCACAGGGGTCAACACCGGGGAGCTGTTTTTT. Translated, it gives CASSLTGVNTGELFF.

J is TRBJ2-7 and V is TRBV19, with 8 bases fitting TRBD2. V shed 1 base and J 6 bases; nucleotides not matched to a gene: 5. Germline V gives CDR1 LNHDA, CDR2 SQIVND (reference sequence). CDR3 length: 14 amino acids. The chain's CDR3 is CASSIGAGVSEQYF. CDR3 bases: TGTGCCAGTAGTATAGGAGCGGGGGTCTCCGAGCAGTACTTC.